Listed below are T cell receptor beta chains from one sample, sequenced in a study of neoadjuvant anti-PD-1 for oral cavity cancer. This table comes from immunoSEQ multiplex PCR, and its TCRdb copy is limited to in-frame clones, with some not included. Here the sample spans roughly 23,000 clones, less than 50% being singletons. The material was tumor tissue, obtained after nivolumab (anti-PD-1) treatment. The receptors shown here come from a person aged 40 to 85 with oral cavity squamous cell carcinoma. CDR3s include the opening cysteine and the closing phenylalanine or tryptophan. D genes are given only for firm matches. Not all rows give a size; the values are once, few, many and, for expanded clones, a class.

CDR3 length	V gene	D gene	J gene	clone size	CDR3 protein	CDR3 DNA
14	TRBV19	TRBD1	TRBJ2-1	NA	CASTDRGIGNEQFF	TGTGCCAGTACGGACAGGGGAATTGGCAATGAGCAGTTCTTC
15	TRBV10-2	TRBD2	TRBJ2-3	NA	CASKDSGGRTDTQYF	TGCGCCAGCAAAGATAGCGGGGGGCGCACAGATACGCAGTATTTT
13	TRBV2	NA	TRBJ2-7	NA	CASNAGSSYEQYF	TGTGCCAGCAACGCAGGGAGCTCCTACGAGCAGTACTTC
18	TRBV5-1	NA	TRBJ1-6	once	CASSAWAARGLTNSPLHF	TGCGCCAGCAGCGCCTGGGCCGCAAGGGGACTAACGAATTCACCCCTCCACTTT
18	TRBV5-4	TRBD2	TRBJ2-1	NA	CASSPRIGTTPLYNEQFF	TGCGCCAGCAGCCCAAGGATTGGGACTACTCCCCTCTACAATGAGCAGTTCTTC
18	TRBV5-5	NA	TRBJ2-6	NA	CASSWGQGLNSGANVLTF	TGTGCCAGCAGCTGGGGGCAGGGGCTCAACTCTGGGGCCAACGTCCTGACTTTC
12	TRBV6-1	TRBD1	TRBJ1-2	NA	CASSWTGDGYTF	TGTGCCAGCAGCTGGACAGGGGATGGCTACACCTTC
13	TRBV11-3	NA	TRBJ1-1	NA	CASSLRKNTEAFF	TGTGCCAGCAGCTTACGGAAGAACACTGAAGCTTTCTTT
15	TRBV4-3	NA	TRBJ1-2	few	CASSQVGGTNYGYTF	TGCGCCAGCAGCCAAGTGGGGGGGACTAACTATGGCTACACCTTC
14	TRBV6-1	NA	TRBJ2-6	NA	CASGEQAGANVLTF	TGTGCCAGCGGAGAGCAAGCGGGGGCCAACGTCCTGACTTTC
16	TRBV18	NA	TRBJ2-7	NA	CASSRPPGISSYEQYF	TGTGCCAGCTCACGCCCCCCAGGGATTAGCTCCTACGAGCAGTACTTC
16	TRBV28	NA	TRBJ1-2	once	CASSFPSRSRSGGYTF	TGTGCCAGCAGTTTTCCTTCCCGGTCCCGGTCTGGTGGCTACACCTTC
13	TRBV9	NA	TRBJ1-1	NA	CASSSRLNTEAFF	TGTGCCAGCAGCTCCCGGCTTAACACTGAAGCTTTCTTT
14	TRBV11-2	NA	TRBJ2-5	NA	CASSLGTAQETQYF	TGTGCCAGCAGCTTAGGTACAGCTCAAGAGACCCAGTACTTC
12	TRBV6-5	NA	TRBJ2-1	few	CASRLQDGEQFF	TGTGCCAGTCGGCTACAGGATGGTGAGCAGTTCTTC
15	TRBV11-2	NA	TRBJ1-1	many	CASSPGGRANTEAFF	TGTGCCAGCAGCCCAGGCGGCAGAGCGAACACTGAAGCTTTCTTT
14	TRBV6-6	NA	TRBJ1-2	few	CASSYLWRDYGYTF	TGTGCCAGCAGTTACTTATGGCGGGACTATGGCTACACCTTC